This note documents a single T cell receptor (beta chain) sequence. This entry is derived from a study of shared clonotypes between healthy human individuals. Germline CDR1 reads SEHNR; CDR2 reads FQNEAQ (reference sequence). The CDR3 spans 14 residues. Deletions cut 0 bases from V and 6 bases from J, with 12 bases between. Repertoires were generated with immunoSEQ multiplex PCR, while TCRdb's copy carries only in-frame clones and drops some. This table holds approximately 88,000 clones, approximately 75% found once. The TCR was taken from a man aged 30 to 39 in good health. Specimen: memory CD8+ T cells sorted from blood. As for subset: CD45RO+ cells pooled with CCR7-negative TemRA cells. This chain joins TRBV7-9 and TRBJ2-7; possible D gene TRBD2, 6 bases. Here the CDR3 reads CASSLAAGRSEQYF. The CDR3 DNA follows: TGTGCCAGCAGCTTAGCCGCGGGACGCTCCGAGCAGTACTTC.